One sample yielded the 11 T cell receptor beta chains listed below, sequenced in a study of T cell clonality in common variable immunodeficiency. The repertoire was sequenced with immunoSEQ multiplex PCR; TCRdb's copy has only in-frame clones and lacks some. The table lists about 52,000 clones, with no singletons. The sequenced sample consisted of peripheral blood mononuclear cells. These receptor sequences come from a person aged 18 to 75 in good health.

Many counts were recorded for this clone. The read ends 3 residues early relative to the CDR3; the germline J gene fills the gap. J is TRBJ2-3 and V is TRBV20-1; 8 bases match TRBD1. CDR3 size: 15 residues. V trimming: 1 base; J trimming: 1 base; junction bases outside the gene matches: 4. Germline values: CDR1 DFQATT, CDR2 SNEGSKA (reference sequence). CDR3 DNA, as far as it was read: TGCAGTGCTAGAGTGGCCAGGGGGCGCACAGATACG. Protein: CSARVARGRTDT. The entire CDR3 sequence reads CSARVARGRTDTQYF.

This clone has ten or more counts. The CDR3 bases that were read are TGTGCCAGCAGCCTGGGGGGCACCAATCAGCCC. This sequence encodes CASSLGGTNQP. The CDR3, in full, reads CASSLGGTNQPQHF. This chain joins TRBV5-6 and TRBJ1-5, with a tentative D call TRBD1 (6 bases). The read comes to an end 3 residues before the CDR3 does, leaving the germline J gene to fill in the end. V shed 4 bases and J shed 3 bases, with 11 bases lying between them. Germline lookup yields CDR1 SGHDT and CDR2 YYEEEE. The CDR3 runs 14 residues.

This clone occurred a few times. The sequence runs out 3 residues before the end of the CDR3; the remainder is reconstructed from the germline J gene. The chain uses TRBV7-7 and TRBJ2-3; 7 nucleotides agree with TRBD1. Germline V gene lookup returns CDR1 SSHAT and CDR2 FNYEAQ (reference sequence). This CDR3 has 13 amino acids. The CDR3 here is CASSVNRGETQYF. The CDR3 DNA, read in part, is TGTGCCAGCAGCGTAAACAGGGGAGAGACG. The variable domain in full, with the rest retrieved from reference TRBV7-7 and TRBJ2-3, is GAGVSQSPRYKVTKRGQDVTLRCDPISSHATLYWYQQALGQGPEFLTYFNYEAQPDKSGLPSDRFSAERPEGSISTLTIQRTEQRDSAMYRCASSVNRGETQYFGPGTRLTVL.

As concerns this clone: The read gets to within 3 residues of the CDR3 end, and the germline J gene fills in the rest. V is TRBV20-1 and J is TRBJ2-3, with TRBD1 as a possible D gene (6 bases). The CDR3 spans 16 residues. Germline lookup yields CDR1 DFQATT and CDR2 SNEGSKA (reference sequence). The CDR3 reads CSASRVMGAAQETQYF. The CDR3 DNA, read in part, is TGCAGTGCTAGTCGGGTCATGGGGGCAGCTCAAGAGACG.

This clone was seen many times. The CDR3 is cut off 3 residues early in the read; its end comes from the germline J gene. V usage is TRBV4-1 and J usage is TRBJ2-3, with a weak D call TRBD1 (5 bases). The CDR3 loop spans 16 amino acids. Germline CDR1 is MGHRA and CDR2 is YSYEKL. Trimming removed 6 bases from V and 0 bases from J, with 16 bases in between. CDR3 protein: CASSRRQSASTDTQYF. The CDR3 DNA, read in part, is TGCGCCAGCAGTCGAAGACAGTCCGCAAGCACAGATACG.

Notes on this clone: The read terminates 3 residues ahead of where the CDR3 ends, so the germline J gene completes it. The rearrangement links TRBV5-1 to TRBJ2-3; 7 nucleotides line up with TRBD2. From germline, CDR1 is SGHRS and CDR2 YFSETQ. CDR3 size: 15 residues. The sequenced CDR3 bases are TGCGCCAGCAGCGTAGGGACTACCCCCAGTGAGACG. Translating it yields CASSVGTTPSET. The entire CDR3 protein reads CASSVGTTPSETQYF.

This clone occurred many times. The DNA ends 3 residues before the CDR3 does, and the rest of the CDR3 is filled in from the germline J gene. This chain links TRBV7-3 with TRBJ2-1; D not resolved. The CDR3 length is 14 residues. Trimming removed 1 base from V and 8 bases from J, with 12 bases in between. Germline V gene sequence: CDR1 SGHTA, CDR2 FQGTGA. The CDR3: CASSLSSNTHEQFF. The CDR3 DNA, read in part, is TGTGCCAGCAGCTTAAGCTCCAACACCCATGAG.

This clone has at least ten counts. This chain's CDR3 is CASSLTGLVNSPLHF. The DNA read from the CDR3 is TGTGCCAGCAGTTTAACAGGGTTGGTGAATTCACCC. This chain connects TRBV12-3 or TRBV12-4 to TRBJ1-6; D is perhaps TRBD1 (6 bases). The read ends 3 residues before the CDR3 terminus; that terminus is restored from the germline J gene. V lost 2 bases, J lost 7 bases, and 12 bases lay in between. CDR3 size: 15 residues.

This clone was observed many times. The sequence runs out 3 residues before the end of the CDR3; the remainder is reconstructed from the germline J gene. V gene TRBV29-1 combines with J gene TRBJ2-1; D remains unclear. The germline V gene has CDR1 SQVTM and CDR2 ANQGSEA. Trimming removed 0 bases from V and 9 bases from J, with 6 bases in between. This CDR3 is built from 11 residues. CDR3 DNA (partial): TGCAGCGTTGAAGATGTCCGTGAG. It yields the protein CSVEDVRE. The whole CDR3 protein is CSVEDVREQFF.

This clone was picked up many times. The read ends 3 residues before the CDR3 terminus; that terminus is restored from the germline J gene. The rearrangement links TRBV14 to TRBJ2-4, with a weak D call TRBD2 (6 bases). Germline loops: CDR1 SGHDN, CDR2 FVKESK. This CDR3 is 16 amino acids long. Trimming cost V 0 bases and J 6 bases, with 15 bases left between them. The CDR3 here is CASSQDMGGGGNIQYF. The covered CDR3 bases are TGTGCCAGCAGCCAAGATATGGGGGGTGGCGGAAACATT.

There are many counts of this clone. The DNA ends 3 residues before the CDR3 does, and the rest of the CDR3 is filled in from the germline J gene. The J gene is TRBJ2-6, the V gene TRBV19, with TRBD1 identical over 7 bases. CDR1 is LNHDA and CDR2 is SQIVND in the germline V gene (reference sequence). V lost 10 bases and J lost 2; bases outside the gene matches: 5. The CDR3 is 14 amino acids. The CDR3: CATQQGTGANVLTF. CDR3 bases read: TGTGCCACCCAACAGGGGACTGGGGCCAACGTC.